This T cell receptor (beta chain) was sequenced during a study of shared clonotypes between healthy human individuals. Study-wide results and limits: Researchers sampled blood only, noting tissue repertoires likely differ. Only a few donors were included, so the genetic and exposure-history diversity represented was limited.

V lost 2 bases to trimming and J lost 3 bases, with 15 bases between them. The CDR3 runs to 15 residues. CDR1 and CDR2 (germline): SGHKS, YYEKEE (reference sequence). Only in-frame clones appear in the TCRdb table, and some are missing; sequencing was by immunoSEQ multiplex PCR. Here the sample spans fewer than 400,000 clones, over 65% being singletons. About this clone: The antigen is undetermined.

This receptor was identified in a man in his thirties or forties in good health. The gene calls are TRBV5-5 and TRBJ2-7; a possible D gene is TRBD1 (6 bases). Material: memory CD4+ T cells sorted from blood. Subset denoted: CD45RA-negative fraction. CDR3 in DNA: TGTGCCAGCAGCTTTACCGAACAGGGTGTCTACGAGCAGTACTTC. As protein: CASSFTEQGVYEQYF.